The 6 T cell receptor beta chains presented below share a single source sample, sequenced in a study of response to subunit inactivated influenza vaccine. Via MiXCR, TCRdb re-called the RT-PCR reads, giving one row per CDR3 protein. The table shows a few hundred thousand distinct CDR3 sequences, with 21% occurring only once. The sequencing used PBMCs from blood, collected around 22 months after vaccination. These receptor sequences come from a man between 50 and 70 years old who received an inactivated influenza vaccine.

This clonotype was found many times. The rearrangement joins TRBV7-2 to TRBJ1-1, with 8 bases matching TRBD1. The germline CDR1 and CDR2 sequences are SGHTA and FQGNSA. V gave up 5 bases and J gave up 4 bases; unmatched junction bases: 15. CDR3 length: 17 amino acids. The CDR3 coding sequence is TGTGCCAGCAGCAGCTTAACGGGGAGGACAGGGCCCACTGAAGCTTTCTTT. As protein: CASSSLTGRTGPTEAFF.

In regard to this clonotype: A much larger clone is a single base away; this may be a read error. The CDR3 is CASTNGGPANTIYF. The CDR3, as DNA: TGCGCCAGCACCAATGGGGGGCCTGCAAACACCATATATTTT. This chain joins TRBV5-1 and TRBJ1-3; tentatively, D is TRBD1 (6 bases). The length of the CDR3 is 14 residues. Germline V gene data show CDR1 as SGHRS and CDR2 as YFSETQ. Trimming removed 6 bases from V and 6 bases from J, with 16 bases in between.

Only a few counts were recorded for this clonotype. The chain combines TRBV10-2 with TRBJ2-3, with 10 bases identical to TRBD2. J lost 7 bases, V lost 6 bases, and 10 bases had no gene match. CDR1 WSHSY and CDR2 SAAADI come from the germline V gene. The CDR3 runs to 15 residues. The CDR3 here is CASSGGAGGFNTQYF. The CDR3 DNA is TGCGCCAGCAGCGGTGGAGCGGGGGGGTTCAATACGCAGTATTTT.

In this sample, this clonotype turned up a few times. The chain couples TRBV20-1 to TRBJ1-2, with D unresolved. V shed 5 bases and J shed 0 bases, with 10 bases lying between them. This CDR3 has 13 residues. The germline CDR1 and CDR2 sequences are DFQATT and SNEGSKA (reference sequence). Here the CDR3 DNA reads TGCAGTGCTCCCCCCGGGACTAACTATGGCTACACCTTC. Its protein product is CSAPPGTNYGYTF.

V is TRBV7-2 and J is TRBJ2-4; no definite D call. Trimming took 5 bases from V and 1 from J, leaving 12 bases between them. Germline values: CDR1 SGHTA, CDR2 FQGNSA. The CDR3 has 15 residues. The CDR3 loop is CASSPSGVAKNIQYF. CDR3 nucleotide sequence: TGTGCCAGCAGCCCTTCTGGGGTTGCCAAAAACATTCAGTACTTC.

J is TRBJ2-1 and V is TRBV11-2, with a tentative D call TRBD2 (7 bases). V gave up 5 bases and J gave up 9 bases, with 20 bases separating them. The CDR3 is made up of 15 amino acids. Germline loops: CDR1 SGHAT, CDR2 FQNNGV. The CDR3 sequence is CASSMGAGAFGEQFF. Here the CDR3 DNA reads TGTGCCAGCAGCATGGGCGCGGGGGCTTTTGGTGAGCAGTTCTTC.